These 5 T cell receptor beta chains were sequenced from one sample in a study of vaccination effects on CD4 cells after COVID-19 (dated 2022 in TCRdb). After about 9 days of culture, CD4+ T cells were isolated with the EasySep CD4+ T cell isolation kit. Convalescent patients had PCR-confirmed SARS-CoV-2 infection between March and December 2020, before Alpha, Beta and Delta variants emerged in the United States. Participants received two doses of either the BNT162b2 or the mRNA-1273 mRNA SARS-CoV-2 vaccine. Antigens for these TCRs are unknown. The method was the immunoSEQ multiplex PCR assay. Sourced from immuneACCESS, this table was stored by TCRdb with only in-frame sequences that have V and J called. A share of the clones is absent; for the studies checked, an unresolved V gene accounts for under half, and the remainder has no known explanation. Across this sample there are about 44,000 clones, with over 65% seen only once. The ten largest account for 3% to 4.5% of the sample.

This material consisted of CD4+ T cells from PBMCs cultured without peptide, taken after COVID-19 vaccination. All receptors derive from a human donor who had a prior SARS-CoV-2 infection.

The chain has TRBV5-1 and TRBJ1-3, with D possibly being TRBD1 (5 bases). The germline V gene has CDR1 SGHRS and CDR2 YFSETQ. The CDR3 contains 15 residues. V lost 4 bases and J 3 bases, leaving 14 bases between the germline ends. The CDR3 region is CASSPTEGGGNTIYF. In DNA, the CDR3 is TGCGCCAGCAGCCCGACAGAGGGAGGTGGAAACACCATATATTTT.

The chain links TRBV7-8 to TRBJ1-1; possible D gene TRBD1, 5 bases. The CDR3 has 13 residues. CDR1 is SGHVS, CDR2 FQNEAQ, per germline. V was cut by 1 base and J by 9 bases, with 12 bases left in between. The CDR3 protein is CASSLGGDAKAFF. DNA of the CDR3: TGTGCCAGCAGCTTAGGAGGGGACGCTAAAGCTTTCTTT.

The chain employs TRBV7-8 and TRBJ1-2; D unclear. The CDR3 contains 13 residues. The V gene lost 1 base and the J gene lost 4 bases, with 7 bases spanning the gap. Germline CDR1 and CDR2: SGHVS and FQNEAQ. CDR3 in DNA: TGTGCCAGCAGCTTAGTGAACACCTATGGCTACACCTTC. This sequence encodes CASSLVNTYGYTF. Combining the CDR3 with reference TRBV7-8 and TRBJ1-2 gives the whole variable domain GAGVSQSPRYKVAKRGQDVALRCDPISGHVSLFWYQQALGQGPEFLTYFQNEAQLDKSGLPSDRFFAERPEGSVSTLKIQRTQQEDSAVYLCASSLVNTYGYTFGSGTRLTVV.

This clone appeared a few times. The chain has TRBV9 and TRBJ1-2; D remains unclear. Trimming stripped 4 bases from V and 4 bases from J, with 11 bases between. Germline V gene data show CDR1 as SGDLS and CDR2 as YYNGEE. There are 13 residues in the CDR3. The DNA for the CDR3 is TGTGCCAGCAGCCCCCGGACGGGCTATGGCTACACCTTC. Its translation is CASSPRTGYGYTF.

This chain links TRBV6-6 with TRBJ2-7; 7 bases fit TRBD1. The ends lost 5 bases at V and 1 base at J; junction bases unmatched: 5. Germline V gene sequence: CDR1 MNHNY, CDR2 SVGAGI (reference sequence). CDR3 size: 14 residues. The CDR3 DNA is TGTGCCAGCAGTATACAGGGGATATCCTACGAGCAGTACTTC. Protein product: CASSIQGISYEQYF.